This T cell receptor beta chain was captured by sequencing in a study of cytomegalovirus exposure and HLA in healthy donors (dated by TCRdb to about 2017). Concerning the study at large: According to an earlier analysis of around 600 of the donors, some 170 million T cells yielded 117 million unique TCR beta sequences and 276 Gb of sequence data. An early release covering roughly 640 HLA-typed donors comprised approximately 300 gigabases of sequencing data and roughly 86 million unique TCR sequences. Of the roughly 410 genotyped donors, 75% to 85% were placed in the genetic ancestry cluster associated with self-reported Caucasian donors. The study aimed to test whether signatures of past pathogen exposure could be identified by cataloging public T cell receptors. The study profiled the T cell repertoires of around 700 subjects by immunosequencing and related them to cytomegalovirus serostatus. Along with the roughly 700-subject first cohort, a separate validation cohort of around 110 different subjects was used. To predict cytomegalovirus infection status, the study combined high-throughput TCR immunosequencing, statistical association of individual TCRs with disease status, and machine learning. In a later analysis, previously published TCR beta repertoires from 550 to 700 donors were re-analyzed and high-resolution HLA genotyping was added so that TCR occurrence patterns could be studied. Rather than using new phenotypic data, the later analysis identified candidate immune exposures from TCR beta sequences and from how often those sequences occurred across donors. To decide whether each TCR beta V gene segment behaved as functional or pseudogenic, an earlier analysis of 587 of the donors relied on high-throughput TCR beta sequencing. Alongside the repertoire data, information on donor age, sex, ethnicity and CMV serostatus was compiled. A later genetic analysis used genome-wide SNP genotypes for about 55% of the 666 donors, treating that subset as a discovery cohort. All discovery cohort repertoires had been generated on a single sequencing platform. Both class I and class II loci were covered by HLA typing, at four-digit resolution. Typing coverage differed by locus: A, B, C, DRB1 and DQB1 were typed in roughly 620-630 donors, DQA1 in 522, DPA1 in 600 to 610, and DPB1 in just under 490. Roughly 5 DR-DQ haplotypes were handled as single units for association and clustering, since linkage in the cohort was strong. On average, 235,054 unique TCR beta nucleotide sequences were sequenced per donor among some 430 genotyped donors of the cohort, with around 19% of those sequences being non-productive. Broad study findings and their caveats: The sequencing pipeline was judged likely to have produced a cluster of highly shared sequence variants as a technical artifact. Because counts were too low, roughly 18 rarely observed V segments, including chromosome 9 orphons, were left out of the earlier analysis of roughly 600 of the donors. Assigning TCR associations to individual alleles was difficult when HLA alleles, especially DR and DQ, strongly co-occurred. A further reported finding was that TCR beta sequences accurately predicted the HLA-A and HLA-B alleles for most subjects in the first cohort. A later genetic analysis reported fewer N-insertions in productive TCRs among donors in an Asian-associated ancestry cluster than the roughly 690-donor mean. Sequencing depth was assumed to be roughly uniform across donors in the presence/absence analyses, though that assumption may not hold. The cohort was sequenced for TCR beta chains only, and without alpha or paired-chain data the features that could be detected were limited. In a later analysis, about 17,000 TCR beta sequences were associated with specific HLA alleles at a false discovery rate of 0.05. In both the original and validation cohorts, the classifier was reported to diagnose cytomegalovirus status with high specificity and sensitivity. A later analysis found that TCR association rates varied across HLA loci, with DRB1 alleles showing the most associated TCRs and HLA-C alleles the fewest. A later genetic analysis associated a missense DCLRE1C variant with V-gene and J-gene trimming of TCR beta chains, and an independent cohort replicated the association. In vitro tests confirmed that three of the cytomegalovirus-associated TCR beta chains recognize cytomegalovirus antigens. According to a later analysis, most CMV-associated TCR beta chains appeared to be HLA-restricted, and the HLA associations seemed to be driven largely by CMV exposure. Correlated functional status among segregating V segments might be attributable to linkage disequilibrium, but an unknown experimental factor could not be ruled out. For the cohort, immune exposure information was limited to CMV serostatus. Broadly in line with IMGT annotations, most TCR beta V segments showed up in productive rearrangements about 90% or about 30% of the time in an earlier analysis of about 500 of the donors. In the study, around 150 TCR beta chains were listed as associated with cytomegalovirus. Because the 87-base-pair reads could not distinguish some IMGT-functional V segments, including TRBV6-2 and TRBV6-3, those segments were excluded. Because some donors lacked HLA typing at each locus, the association tests relied only on the typed subset. A later analysis found that HLA-associated TCR beta chains were more clonally expanded and had lower generation probabilities than equally common non-associated chains. According to a later analysis, parvovirus B19, influenza, CMV and Epstein-Barr virus appeared linked to several top co-occurrence clusters. The authors suggested that the approach could potentially be generalized to other disease states and immunological phenotypes. While some public TCRs were present in many individuals, most TCR sequences turned up only very rarely across donors.

The cysteine opens and the phenylalanine closes a CDR3 of 17 amino acids. The DNA shown is the 51-base CDR3, in frame from base 1. Clipping removes 2 bases from V and 1 base from J, with 6 as the unmatched junction base count. As encoded in the germline V gene, CDR1 is SGHTA while CDR2 is FQGTGA. As concerns this clone: It has no known antigen specificity. Per-nucleotide qualities are absent, and no much larger clonotype sits a single base away.

The library was prepared using the immunoSEQ multiplex PCR assay. The multiplex PCR relied on a mix of 60 forward primers for TCR Vbeta segments and 13 reverse primers for TCR Jbeta segments. The CDR3 region of rearranged TCR beta genes was amplified from genomic DNA by a multiplex PCR assay. The amplified TCR beta libraries were sequenced on the Illumina HiSeq System as 87-base-pair reads. In the source study's methods: A later analysis counted approximately 74 million unique TCR beta chains across the 670 or so repertoires, and around 12 million of these chains were shared by at least two donors. Raw reads were error-corrected and collapsed into unique sequences by a nearest-neighbor algorithm in which closely related sequences were merged to remove PCR and sequencing errors. V, D and J gene segments were assigned by aligning CDR3 sequences to IMGT reference sequences. For a sequence to be retained, a match of at least six nucleotides was required to both a V gene segment and a J gene segment. A rearrangement was called productive if the CDR3 had no stop codons and remained in frame with V and J, and every other rearrangement was called non-productive. CDR3 was defined according to IMGT convention as the region running from the second conserved V-encoded cysteine to the conserved J-encoded phenylalanine. Sequences without an unambiguous match to a single V gene segment were excluded from the earlier analysis of 450 to 650 of the donors. An earlier analysis of 587 of the donors called V segments functional above 56.7% productive rearrangements and segregating when the between-donor standard deviation exceeded 5%. A statistical classification framework was built to diagnose cytomegalovirus status from the catalog of TCR beta chain sequences. In a later analysis, V and J genes were assigned by comparing TCR nucleotide sequences against IMGT/GENE-DB human TR gene sequences. The TCRdist pipeline was used in a later analysis to assign CDR3 sequences and most-parsimonious VDJ recombination scenarios. A later analysis defined each TCR beta chain by its CDR3 amino acid sequence plus V-gene family, and excluded reads lacking a unique V-gene family. To address suspected cross-contamination and a sequencing artifact, a later analysis removed several hundred highly shared, low-generation-probability nucleotide sequences. In a later analysis, a clonal expansion index was calculated for each public chain from normalized within-repertoire ranks of inferred template counts. In a later analysis, generation probabilities were computed using a VDJ recombination model fitted to out-of-frame rearrangements, and the results were checked against IGoR. In a later analysis, TCR-TCR, TCR-HLA and TCR-CMV co-occurrence was scored with hypergeometric tests, and a repertoire-size bias correction was applied to TCR pairs. To estimate false discovery rates, a later analysis permuted the HLA or CMV assignments 20 times. In a later analysis, co-occurring TCRs were grouped using DBSCAN, with TCRdist sequence similarity added in when clustering inside HLA-allele-positive subsets. For co-occurrence clustering, repertoires with fewer than 30,000 or more than 120,000 public chains were excluded, along with four or five repertoires with anomalous nucleotide sharing. As stored in TCRdb, this immuneACCESS dataset retains in-frame rearrangements with V and J assigned. A fraction of the clones does not appear; measured against another copy, unresolved V genes explain less than half of the discrepancy, and the remainder lacks a known reason. Clonal size and the V and J genes are those of that table, whereas D and trimming came from the DNA. This sample holds 130,000 to 150,000 clones; about 78% were observed only once. The ten largest clones take up about 2.5% of the sample.

The cohort consisted of hundreds of healthy bone marrow donors. At the time of sampling, every cohort member was nominally healthy, though immune exposures that went unrecorded were likely present. The donor tested CMV seronegative and was one of the 352 seronegative cohort members. Every donor gave a peripheral blood sample, and the peripheral blood mononuclear cells from that sample were used for TCR beta sequencing. Genomic DNA was extracted from the blood cell samples with the Qiagen DNeasy Blood Extraction Kit. In this chain, TRBV7-3 is recombined with TRBJ2-3, and TRBD2 aligns with 10 junction nucleotides. This sequence originates from a male donor in good health and CMV-seronegative. The sample comprised PBMCs. CDR3 region: CASSLGLAAWGTDTQYF. The base sequence is TGTGCCAGCAGCTTAGGACTAGCGGCCTGGGGCACAGATACGCAGTATTTT.